The 13 T cell receptor beta chains below all came from one sample that was sequenced in a study of cytomegalovirus exposure and HLA in healthy donors. The PCR ran on 60 Vbeta and 13 Jbeta primers. The repertoire was sequenced with immunoSEQ multiplex PCR; TCRdb's copy has only in-frame clones and lacks some. There are more than 95,000 clones in the sample; roughly three quarters occur only once, and over 1.5% lies in the top ten. Sequencing was carried out using PBMCs. These receptors were obtained from a woman aged 18-30 years in good health and CMV-seronegative.

CDR3 sequence: CATGSLFANTGELFF. CDR3 DNA: TGTGCCACGGGATCGCTGTTCGCGAACACCGGGGAGCTGTTTTTT. The chain combines TRBV30 with TRBJ2-2; a weak D match, TRBD2 (5 bases). V was shortened by 8 bases and J by 0 bases, with 16 bases between the two germline ends. The germline V gene encodes CDR1 GTSNPN and CDR2 SVGIG (reference sequence). This CDR3 region has 15 residues.

The chain carries TRBV5-4 and TRBJ1-2, with D possibly matching TRBD1 (5 bases). CDR1 is SGHNT and CDR2 is YYREEE in the germline V gene (reference sequence). CDR3 length equals 17 residues. V shed 4 bases and J shed 1 base, with 20 bases lying between them. CDR3 loop: CASSPSLTGLNNYGYTF. The DNA of the CDR3 is TGTGCCAGCAGCCCCAGCCTAACAGGATTAAATAACTATGGCTACACCTTC.

The table lists this clone with a count of one. The genes are TRBV28 and TRBJ1-4; D is uncertain. The CDR3 has 13 residues. Germline CDR1 and CDR2: MDHEN and SYDVKM. The ends were cut back, 5 bases at V and 8 bases at J, with 12 bases in the middle. Here the CDR3 reads CASSPELLEKLFF. The CDR3 DNA reads TGTGCCAGCAGTCCCGAGCTACTAGAAAAACTGTTTTTT.

The chain is built from TRBV4-1 and TRBJ2-2, with D hard to call. Germline V gene data show CDR1 as MGHRA and CDR2 as YSYEKL. Deletions cut 1 base from V and 6 bases from J, with 9 bases between. CDR3 length equals 14 residues. The CDR3 protein is CASSQGTGSGELFF. The CDR3 region has the DNA TGCGCCAGCAGCCAAGGCACTGGTTCCGGGGAGCTGTTTTTT.

The chain couples TRBV20-1 to TRBJ2-7; D not certain. The CDR3 totals 11 residues. Per the germline V gene, CDR1 is DFQATT and CDR2 is SNEGSKA (reference sequence). V was clipped by 6 bases and J by 4 bases, with 10 bases between them. CDR3 sequence (DNA): TGCAGTGCCACTTATAGTTACGAGCAGTACTTC. This sequence encodes CSATYSYEQYF.

The rearrangement joins TRBV6-6 to TRBJ1-3; D may be TRBD1 (5 bases). The CDR3 totals 15 residues. Trimming left V 4 bases short and J 4 bases short, with 14 bases between. The V gene's germline CDR1 is MNHNY and CDR2 SVGAGI (reference sequence). As DNA, the CDR3 is TGTGCCAGCAGTTCTCCGACATCAGGGGGAAACACCATATATTTT. Translation gives CASSSPTSGGNTIYF.

This clone was counted a few times. The V gene is TRBV25-1, the J gene TRBJ1-1; maybe TRBD1 (5 bases). The V and J ends lost 4 bases and 0 bases respectively, with 15 bases between them. There are 16 residues in the CDR3. Germline assignment: CDR1 MGHDK and CDR2 SYGVNS. CDR3 loop: CASSGLPDTMNTEAFF. Here the CDR3 DNA reads TGTGCCAGCAGTGGGCTCCCGGACACGATGAACACTGAAGCTTTCTTT.

The chain links TRBV28 to TRBJ2-7; maybe TRBD1 (6 bases). V dropped 6 bases and J dropped 12 bases, with 21 bases sitting between them. Germline V gene data show CDR1 as MDHEN and CDR2 as SYDVKM. The CDR3 covers 13 residues. CDR3 region: CASRSPRDNQRYF. CDR3 in DNA: TGTGCCAGCAGATCCCCCCGGGACAATCAACGGTACTTC. The variable domain in full, completed from reference TRBV28 and TRBJ2-7, reads DVKVTQSSRYLVKRTGEKVFLECVQDMDHENMFWYRQDPGLGLRLIYFSYDVKMKEKGDIPEGYSVSREKKERFSLILESASTNQTSMYLCASRSPRDNQRYFGPGTRLTVT.

The V gene is TRBV2, the J gene TRBJ1-1, with TRBD1 matching 10 bases. The CDR3 spans 13 residues. Trimming cost V 6 bases and J 7 bases; bases outside gene matches: 5. Looked up from germline, CDR1 is SNHLY and CDR2 is FYNNEI. The CDR3 DNA follows: TGTGCCAGCAGCCGACAGGGGGCAATTGAAGCTTTCTTT. The encoded protein is CASSRQGAIEAFF.

The chain recombines TRBV11-3 with TRBJ2-3; 14 bases match TRBD2. Germline V gene lookup returns CDR1 SGHNT and CDR2 YENEEA. The CDR3 is 16 amino acids. With V trimmed by 5 bases and J by 4 bases, 5 bases remained unmatched. CDR3 sequence: CASSPGLAGGSDTQYF. Written as DNA, the CDR3 is TGTGCCAGCAGCCCAGGACTAGCGGGGGGTTCAGATACGCAGTATTTT.

The chain links TRBV30 to TRBJ1-6; perhaps TRBD1 as D (6 bases). V was shortened by 4 bases and J by 4 bases, with 11 bases between the two germline ends. The CDR3 is 14 residues long. Germline V gene sequence: CDR1 GTSNPN, CDR2 SVGIG (reference sequence). The CDR3 sequence is CAWTRQAYNSPLHF. The CDR3 DNA reads as TGTGCCTGGACACGACAGGCTTATAATTCACCCCTCCACTTT. Full variable domain (missing parts from reference TRBV30 and TRBJ1-6): SQTIHQWPATLVQPVGSPLSLECTVEGTSNPNLYWYRQAAGRGLQLLFYSVGIGQISSEVPQNLSASRPQDRQFILSSKKLLLSDSGFYLCAWTRQAYNSPLHFGNGTRLTVT.

The chain couples TRBV2 to TRBJ1-2; 7 bases map to TRBD1. Looked up from germline, CDR1 is SNHLY and CDR2 is FYNNEI. With 4 bases clipped from V and 5 bases from J, the junction kept 13 bases outside the gene matches. This CDR3 is 16 amino acids long. The CDR3: CASSASGTALQYGYTF. The CDR3, as DNA: TGTGCCAGCAGTGCTTCCGGGACAGCCCTTCAATATGGCTACACCTTC.

The chain joins TRBV5-6 to TRBJ1-1; a possible D gene is TRBD1 (5 bases). Germline V CDR1 and CDR2: SGHDT, YYEEEE. The CDR3 extends over 16 amino acids. Trimming removed 4 bases from V and 6 bases from J, with 22 bases in between. CDR3 sequence (DNA): TGTGCCAGCAGCACTAACGGGGGGGGTAGGAGGCCTGAAGCTTTCTTT. Translated, it gives CASSTNGGGRRPEAFF.